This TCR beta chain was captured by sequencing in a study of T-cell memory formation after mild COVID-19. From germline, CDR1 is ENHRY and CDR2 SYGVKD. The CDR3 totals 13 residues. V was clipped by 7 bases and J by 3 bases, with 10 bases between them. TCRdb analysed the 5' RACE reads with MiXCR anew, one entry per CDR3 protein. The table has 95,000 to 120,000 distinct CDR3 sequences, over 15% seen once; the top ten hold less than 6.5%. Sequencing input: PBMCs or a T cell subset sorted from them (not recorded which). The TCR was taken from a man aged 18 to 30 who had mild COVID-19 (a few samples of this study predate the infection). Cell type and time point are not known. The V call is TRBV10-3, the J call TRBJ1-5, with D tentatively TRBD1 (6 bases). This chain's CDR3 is CAINRDLNQPQHF. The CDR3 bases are TGTGCCATCAACAGGGACCTCAATCAGCCCCAGCATTTT.